Listed here are 26 T cell receptor beta chains from one sample, sequenced in a study of beta chain features in type 1 diabetes. General observations from the study: When Type 1 diabetes patients were examined, their TCRB CDR3s proved moderately but significantly shorter in all four CD4+ subsets.

Expressed TCRB transcripts were sequenced because the entire RNA isolate underwent reverse transcription. The method was immunoSEQ multiplex PCR; TCRdb's version includes in-frame clones alone and lacks a portion of them. The sample carries 200,000 to 300,000 clones, about 20% recorded once. The antigens for these receptors are not known. The sequenced material came from naive CD4+ T cells from blood. The receptors originated from a woman aged 35 to 49 with type 1 diabetes.

This clone was found a few times. One end of the junction fails to match germline, which may point to a read error. V is TRBV4-3 and J is TRBJ1-5; D is undetermined. This CDR3 comprises 13 residues. Germline V gives CDR1 LGHNA, CDR2 YSLEER. This CDR3 reads CASSEEYNQPQHF. In DNA form, the CDR3 reads TGCGCCAGCAGCGAAGAGTACAATCAGCCCCAGCATTTT.

This chain joins TRBV29-1 and TRBJ1-2, with TRBD1 as a possible D gene (5 bases). The V gene lost 6 bases and the J gene lost 0 bases, with 11 bases spanning the gap. Germline CDR1 SQVTM, CDR2 ANQGSEA. This CDR3 comprises 13 residues. The CDR3 spells CSVTGIANYGYTF. CDR3 nucleotides: TGCAGCGTCACAGGTATAGCTAACTATGGCTACACCTTC.

The gene calls are TRBV7-2 and TRBJ2-7, with D perhaps matching TRBD2 (5 bases). V was pared by 5 bases and J by 1 base, with 12 bases between. Germline CDR1 is SGHTA and CDR2 is FQGNSA. This CDR3 has 14 amino acids. CDR3 sequence reads: CASSPQLGSYEQYF. The CDR3 nucleotides read TGTGCCAGCAGCCCGCAACTAGGTTCCTACGAGCAGTACTTC.

This clone was detected only a few times. CDR3 region: CASSGQVPYEQYF. The CDR3 bases are TGTGCCAGCAGCGGACAGGTCCCCTACGAGCAGTACTTC. The rearrangement uses TRBV28 and TRBJ2-7, with TRBD1 matching over 7 bases. V shed 6 bases, J shed 2 bases, and the junction held 4 bases outside the gene matches. Germline CDR1 reads MDHEN; CDR2 reads SYDVKM. This CDR3 is built from 13 residues. Supplemented by reference TRBV28 and TRBJ2-7, the full variable domain reads DVKVTQSSRYLVKRTGEKVFLECVQDMDHENMFWYRQDPGLGLRLIYFSYDVKMKEKGDIPEGYSVSREKKERFSLILESASTNQTSMYLCASSGQVPYEQYFGPGTRLTVT.

Only a few counts were recorded for this clone. The V and J genes are TRBV5-1 and TRBJ1-5, with 9 nucleotides matching TRBD1. The CDR3 totals 15 residues. The V gene end was trimmed by 4 bases and the J gene end by 3 bases; junction bases not matched to a gene: 5. The V gene's germline CDR1 is SGHRS and CDR2 YFSETQ. DNA for the CDR3: TGCGCCAGCAGCACGGGACAGGGCGACAATCAGCCCCAGCATTTT. Protein sequence: CASSTGQGDNQPQHF.

The chain combines TRBV19 with TRBJ1-1; TRBD1 aligns across 9 bases. CDR3 length: 14 amino acids. V was pared by 5 bases and J by 4 bases, with 5 bases of the junction left unmatched. Germline V lookup: CDR1 LNHDA, CDR2 SQIVND (reference sequence). The CDR3 loop reads CASSFGTGSTEAFF. The DNA of the CDR3 is TGTGCCAGTAGTTTTGGGACAGGGTCCACTGAAGCTTTCTTT.

The chain recombines TRBV28 with TRBJ1-2; maybe TRBD1 (5 bases). The CDR3 loop spans 15 amino acids. The germline V and J ends were trimmed by 3 bases and 4 bases, with 15 bases remaining between them. Germline V lookup: CDR1 MDHEN, CDR2 SYDVKM. The CDR3 region is CASSFPAGLTYGYTF. The CDR3 DNA reads TGTGCCAGCAGTTTCCCCGCGGGACTCACCTATGGCTACACCTTC.

The V call is TRBV30, the J call TRBJ1-1, with D unresolved. V was shortened by 3 bases and J by 6 bases, with 5 bases between the two germline ends. CDR1 is GTSNPN and CDR2 is SVGIG in the germline V gene (reference sequence). The CDR3 is 10 residues long. CDR3 DNA: TGTGCCTGGAGGAGGGCTGAAGCTTTCTTT. This codes for CAWRRAEAFF.

The table lists this clone with a few counts. V is TRBV5-4 and J is TRBJ2-1; TRBD2 aligns across 8 bases. The V segment lost 4 bases and the J segment 0 bases; nucleotides outside the gene matches: 3. Germline V lookup: CDR1 SGHNT, CDR2 YYREEE (reference sequence). The CDR3 has 15 amino acids. The CDR3: CASSQRETSYNEQFF. The DNA of the CDR3 is TGTGCCAGCAGCCAGCGGGAGACCTCCTACAATGAGCAGTTCTTC.

The chain couples TRBV9 to TRBJ2-7; D not certain. Trimming removed 0 bases from V and 6 bases from J, with 10 bases in between. The CDR3 totals 13 residues. Germline V lookup: CDR1 SGDLS, CDR2 YYNGEE. The CDR3 nucleotides are TGTGCCAGCAGCGTAGATGGTCTGAGCGAGCAGTACTTC. This codes for CASSVDGLSEQYF.

V and J are TRBV27 and TRBJ1-5, with D maybe TRBD1 (5 bases). The CDR3 covers 14 residues. Trimming shortened V by 6 bases and J by 6 bases, and 15 bases separated the two germline ends. Germline CDR1 and CDR2: MNHEY and SMNVEV (reference sequence). The CDR3 region has the DNA TGTGCCAGCAGGCTTCAGGGTGTCGGTCAGCCCCAGCATTTT. It specifies CASRLQGVGQPQHF.

The chain is built from TRBV6-1 and TRBJ2-1, with D uncertain. The CDR3 is 14 amino acids. Trimming removed 6 bases at V and 0 bases at J, with 9 bases between. Germline V gene sequence: CDR1 MNHNS, CDR2 SASEGT. CDR3: CASRPERSYNEQFF. The DNA of the CDR3 is TGTGCCAGCAGACCGGAGCGCTCCTACAATGAGCAGTTCTTC.

The gene calls are TRBV28 and TRBJ2-2, with 7 bases identical to TRBD1. Germline V gene sequence: CDR1 MDHEN, CDR2 SYDVKM. The CDR3 covers 14 residues. V gave up 5 bases and J gave up 4 bases; unmatched junction bases: 4. This CDR3 reads CASSPGTATGELFF. The CDR3, as DNA: TGTGCCAGCAGTCCGGGGACAGCCACCGGGGAGCTGTTTTTT.

This clone has a handful of counts. The genes are TRBV28 and TRBJ1-2; a weak D match, TRBD1 (5 bases). Germline V gives CDR1 MDHEN, CDR2 SYDVKM. This CDR3 has 15 residues. The germline V and J ends were trimmed by 8 bases and 0 bases, with 16 bases remaining between them. The CDR3 loop reads CASDRETIPNYGYTF. In DNA form, the CDR3 reads TGTGCCAGCGACAGAGAGACCATTCCTAACTATGGCTACACCTTC.

This clone was observed a handful of times. Other DNA sequences within the sample encode an identical CDR3. V and J are TRBV29-1 and TRBJ2-4; 8 bases line up with TRBD1. This CDR3 contains 14 residues. Per germline, CDR1 SQVTM and CDR2 ANQGSEA. With 7 bases clipped from V and 7 bases from J, the junction kept 12 bases outside the gene matches. The CDR3 DNA is TGCAGCGCCTACGACAGGGGATTAGCCAACATTCAGTACTTC. Residues: CSAYDRGLANIQYF.

DNA of the CDR3: TGTGCCAGCAGCTTATCAGGGGTTGTACGGGGTACGCAGTATTTT. It specifies CASSLSGVVRGTQYF. The chain has TRBV5-6 and TRBJ2-3, with D perhaps matching TRBD1 (6 bases). Trimming left V 2 bases short and J 8 bases short, with 18 bases between. This CDR3 has 15 amino acids. Germline CDR1 reads SGHDT; CDR2 reads YYEEEE.

The chain uses TRBV5-1 and TRBJ2-3; 14 nucleotides match TRBD2. After removal of 3 bases from V and 5 bases from J, the junction contained 8 bases not matched to a gene. CDR3 size: 17 residues. Germline V CDR1 and CDR2: SGHRS, YFSETQ. In nucleotides, the CDR3 is TGCGCCAGCAGCTCAGCGGGACTAGCGGGAGCAATAGATACGCAGTATTTT. The encoded protein is CASSSAGLAGAIDTQYF.

This clone appeared a few times. The V and J genes are TRBV27 and TRBJ2-7; D ambiguous. CDR1 is MNHEY, CDR2 SMNVEV, per germline (reference sequence). This CDR3 is 14 amino acids long. V lost 2 bases, J lost 3 bases, and 11 bases lay in between. Here the CDR3 reads CASSLGFRLYEQYF. CDR3 nucleotides: TGTGCCAGCAGTTTAGGGTTCAGGCTCTACGAGCAGTACTTC.

V is TRBV7-9 and J is TRBJ1-6, with TRBD1 identical over 8 bases. In germline, CDR1 is SEHNR, CDR2 FQNEAQ (reference sequence). With V trimmed by 5 bases and J by 0 bases, 6 bases remained unmatched. The CDR3 spans 17 residues. Written as DNA, the CDR3 is TGTGCCAGCAGCGGGGGGACAGGCAGCTCCTATAATTCACCCCTCCACTTT. Its protein product is CASSGGTGSSYNSPLHF.

This clone was observed a handful of times. The chain links TRBV18 to TRBJ2-1, with 9 positions matching TRBD1. CDR1 and CDR2 from the germline V gene are KGHSH and LQKENI. The CDR3 consists of 15 residues. The ends lost 6 bases at V and 10 bases at J; junction bases unmatched: 13. The DNA of the CDR3 is TGTGCCAGCTCCCGTCCCGGGACAGGGAACGCCGAGCAGTTCTTC. It codes for CASSRPGTGNAEQFF.

The chain is built from TRBV2 and TRBJ2-3; the match to TRBD2 covers 7 bases. Germline-derived CDR1 and CDR2 are SNHLY and FYNNEI. V trimming: 6 bases; J trimming: 2 bases; junction bases outside the gene matches: 5. The CDR3 sequence is 14 residues long. The CDR3 DNA is TGTGCCAGCAGGGGGGGGGTAACCACAGATACGCAGTATTTT. This codes for CASRGGVTTDTQYF. The full variable domain, rest sourced from reference TRBV2 and TRBJ2-3, is EPEVTQTPSHQVTQMGQEVILRCVPISNHLYFYWYRQILGQKVEFLVSFYNNEISEKSEIFDDQFSVERPDGSNFTLKIRSTKLEDSAMYFCASRGGVTTDTQYFGPGTRLTVL.

This clone was counted only a few times. The rearrangement links TRBV7-9 to TRBJ1-1; D not certain. Germline-derived CDR1 and CDR2 are SEHNR and FQNEAQ (reference sequence). This CDR3 is 13 amino acids long. Trimming removed 5 bases from V and 1 base from J, with 8 bases in between. CDR3 loop: CASSADWNTEAFF. The CDR3 DNA reads TGTGCCAGCAGCGCGGACTGGAACACTGAAGCTTTCTTT.

This clone was counted a few times. In nucleotides, the CDR3 is TGTGCCAGCAGCTTAAAGGCTAGCGGGGCCGATGAGCAGTTCTTC. Translation: CASSLKASGADEQFF. J is TRBJ2-1 and V is TRBV13, with TRBD2 matching 9 bases. The J segment lost 8 bases and the V segment lost 2 bases, leaving 7 bases of the junction unmatched. This CDR3 contains 15 residues. Germline assignment: CDR1 PRHDT and CDR2 FYEKMQ (reference sequence).

In its sample, this clone was seen a few times. This chain uses TRBV7-9 with TRBJ1-4, with a possible D match to TRBD1 (6 bases). CDR1 and CDR2 from the germline V gene are SEHNR and FQNEAQ (reference sequence). This CDR3 spans 18 amino acids. Deletions cut 4 bases from V and 8 bases from J, with 26 bases between. The CDR3 coding sequence is TGTGCCAGCAGCTCCCTGGCGGGCTGGAGAGGACAGTACGAAAAACTGTTTTTT. This gives the protein CASSSLAGWRGQYEKLFF.

The chain employs TRBV4-3 and TRBJ2-5; TRBD2 matches 9 bases. The V and J ends lost 0 bases and 4 bases, in that order; junction bases with no gene match: 9. Germline-derived CDR1 and CDR2 are LGHNA and YSLEER. The CDR3 is made up of 17 amino acids. CDR3 protein: CASSQDLGSGGAETQYF. The CDR3 coding sequence is TGCGCCAGCAGCCAAGATCTCGGTAGCGGGGGAGCAGAGACCCAGTACTTC.

This rearrangement joins TRBV5-1 to TRBJ2-5, with unresolved D. The CDR3 is 12 amino acids. V lost 4 bases and J 7 bases, leaving 11 bases between the germline ends. The germline gives CDR1 SGHRS, CDR2 YFSETQ. The CDR3, as DNA: TGCGCCAGCAGCCCCGAGAGAGGGACCCAGTACTTC. Translation gives CASSPERGTQYF.